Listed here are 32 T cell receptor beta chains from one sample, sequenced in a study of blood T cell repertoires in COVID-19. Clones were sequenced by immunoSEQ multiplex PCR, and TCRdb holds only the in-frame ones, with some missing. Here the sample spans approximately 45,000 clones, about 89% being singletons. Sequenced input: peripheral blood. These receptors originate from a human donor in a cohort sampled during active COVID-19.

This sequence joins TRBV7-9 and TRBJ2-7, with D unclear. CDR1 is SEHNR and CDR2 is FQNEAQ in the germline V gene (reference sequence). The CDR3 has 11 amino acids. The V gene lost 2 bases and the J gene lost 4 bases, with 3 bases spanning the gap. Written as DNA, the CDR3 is TGTGCCAGCAGCTTATCATACGAGCAGTACTTC. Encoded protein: CASSLSYEQYF.

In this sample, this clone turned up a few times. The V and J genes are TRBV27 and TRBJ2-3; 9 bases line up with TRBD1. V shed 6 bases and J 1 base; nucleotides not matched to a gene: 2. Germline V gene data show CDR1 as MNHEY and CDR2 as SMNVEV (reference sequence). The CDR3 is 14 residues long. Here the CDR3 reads CASSRDRGTDTQYF. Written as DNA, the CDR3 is TGTGCCAGCAGCCGGGACAGGGGCACAGATACGCAGTATTTT.

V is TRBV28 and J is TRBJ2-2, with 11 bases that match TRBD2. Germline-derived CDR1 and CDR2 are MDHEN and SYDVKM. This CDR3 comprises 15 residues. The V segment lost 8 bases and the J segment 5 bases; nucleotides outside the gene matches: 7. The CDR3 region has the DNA TGTGCCAGCGGGTTAGCGGGAGGGCCGACCGGGGAGCTGTTTTTT. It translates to CASGLAGGPTGELFF.

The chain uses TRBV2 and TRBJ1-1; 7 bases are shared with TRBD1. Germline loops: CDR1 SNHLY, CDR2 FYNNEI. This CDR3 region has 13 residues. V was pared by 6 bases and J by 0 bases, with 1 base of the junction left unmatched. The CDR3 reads CASRGQMNTEAFF. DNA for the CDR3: TGTGCCAGCAGGGGACAGATGAACACTGAAGCTTTCTTT. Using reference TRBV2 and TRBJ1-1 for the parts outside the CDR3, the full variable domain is EPEVTQTPSHQVTQMGQEVILRCVPISNHLYFYWYRQILGQKVEFLVSFYNNEISEKSEIFDDQFSVERPDGSNFTLKIRSTKLEDSAMYFCASRGQMNTEAFFGQGTRLTVV.

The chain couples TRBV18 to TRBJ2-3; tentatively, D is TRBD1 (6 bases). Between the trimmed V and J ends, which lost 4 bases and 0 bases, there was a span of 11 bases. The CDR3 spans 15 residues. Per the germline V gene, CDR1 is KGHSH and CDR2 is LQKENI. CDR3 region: CASSRDNPSTDTQYF. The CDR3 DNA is TGTGCCAGCTCACGGGACAACCCGAGCACAGATACGCAGTATTTT.

The DNA of the CDR3 is TGTGCCAGCAGCAACCAGGGACTAGCGAACACAGATACGCAGTATTTT. It codes for CASSNQGLANTDTQYF. V usage is TRBV9 and J usage is TRBJ2-3; 10 bases fit TRBD2. CDR3 length: 16 amino acids. CDR1 SGDLS and CDR2 YYNGEE come from the germline V gene. V lost 4 bases, J lost 2 bases, and 7 bases stayed unmatched. Combining the CDR3 with reference TRBV9 and TRBJ2-3 gives the whole variable domain DSGVTQTPKHLITATGQRVTLRCSPRSGDLSVYWYQQSLDQGLQFLIQYYNGEERAKGNILERFSAQQFPDLHSELNLSSLELGDSALYFCASSNQGLANTDTQYFGPGTRLTVL.

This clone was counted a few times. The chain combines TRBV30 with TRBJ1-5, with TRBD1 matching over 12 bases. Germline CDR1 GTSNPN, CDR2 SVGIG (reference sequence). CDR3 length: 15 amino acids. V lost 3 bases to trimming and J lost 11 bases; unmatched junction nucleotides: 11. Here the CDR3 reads CAWRPGQGAPGTQHF. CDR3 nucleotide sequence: TGTGCCTGGAGGCCGGGACAGGGGGCCCCTGGCACCCAGCATTTT.

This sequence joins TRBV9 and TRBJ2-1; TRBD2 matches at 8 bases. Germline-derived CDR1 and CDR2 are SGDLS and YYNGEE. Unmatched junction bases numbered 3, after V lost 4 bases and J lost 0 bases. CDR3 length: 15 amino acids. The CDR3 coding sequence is TGTGCCAGCAGCACTAGCGGTAGCTCCTACAATGAGCAGTTCTTC. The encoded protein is CASSTSGSSYNEQFF.

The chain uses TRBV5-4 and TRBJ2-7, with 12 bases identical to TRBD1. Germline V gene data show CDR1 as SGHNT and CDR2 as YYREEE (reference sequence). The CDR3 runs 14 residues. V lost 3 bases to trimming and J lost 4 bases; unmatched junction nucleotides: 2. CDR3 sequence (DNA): TGTGCCAGCAGCTGGGGACAGGGGGCATACGAGCAGTACTTC. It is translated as CASSWGQGAYEQYF. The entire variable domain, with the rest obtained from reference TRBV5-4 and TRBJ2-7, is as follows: ETGVTQSPTHLIKTRGQQVTLRCSSQSGHNTVSWYQQALGQGPQFIFQYYREEENGRGNFPPRFSGLQFPNYSSELNVNALELDDSALYLCASSWGQGAYEQYFGPGTRLTVT.

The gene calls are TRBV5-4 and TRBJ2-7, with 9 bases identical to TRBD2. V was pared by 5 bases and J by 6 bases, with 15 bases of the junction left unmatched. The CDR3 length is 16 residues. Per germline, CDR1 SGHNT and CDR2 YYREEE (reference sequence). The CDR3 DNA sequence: TGTGCCAGCAGGGCCGAATCCGGGACTAGCACATCCGAGCAGTACTTC. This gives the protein CASRAESGTSTSEQYF.

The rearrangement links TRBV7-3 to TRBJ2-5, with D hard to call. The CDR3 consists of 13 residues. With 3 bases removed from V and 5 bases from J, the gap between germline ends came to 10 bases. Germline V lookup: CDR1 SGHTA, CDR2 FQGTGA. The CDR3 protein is CASSFGEAETQYF. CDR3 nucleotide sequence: TGTGCCAGCAGCTTTGGTGAGGCGGAGACCCAGTACTTC. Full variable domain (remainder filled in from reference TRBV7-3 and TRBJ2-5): GAGVSQTPSNKVTEKGKYVELRCDPISGHTALYWYRQSLGQGPEFLIYFQGTGAADDSGLPNDRFFAVRPEGSVSTLKIQRTERGDSAVYLCASSFGEAETQYFGPGTRLLVL.

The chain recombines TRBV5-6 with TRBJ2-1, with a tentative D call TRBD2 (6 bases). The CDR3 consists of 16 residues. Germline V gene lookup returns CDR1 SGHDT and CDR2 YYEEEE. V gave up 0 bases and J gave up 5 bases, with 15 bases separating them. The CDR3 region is CASSLGPAGTNNEQFF. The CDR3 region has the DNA TGTGCCAGCAGCTTGGGACCAGCGGGTACCAACAATGAGCAGTTCTTC.

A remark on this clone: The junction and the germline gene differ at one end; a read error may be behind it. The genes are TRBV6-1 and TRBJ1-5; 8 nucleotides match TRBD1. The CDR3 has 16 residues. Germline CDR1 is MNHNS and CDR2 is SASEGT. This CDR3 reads CASREGTGGGNQPQHF. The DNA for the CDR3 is TGTGCCAGCAGGGAAGGAACAGGGGGTGGCAATCAGCCCCAGCATTTT.

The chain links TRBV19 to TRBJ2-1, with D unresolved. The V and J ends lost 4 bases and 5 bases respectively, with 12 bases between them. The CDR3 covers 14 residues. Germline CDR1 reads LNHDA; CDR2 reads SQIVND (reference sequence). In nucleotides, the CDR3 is TGTGCCAGTAGTACTGACTCCATGAACAATGAGCAGTTCTTC. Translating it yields CASSTDSMNNEQFF.

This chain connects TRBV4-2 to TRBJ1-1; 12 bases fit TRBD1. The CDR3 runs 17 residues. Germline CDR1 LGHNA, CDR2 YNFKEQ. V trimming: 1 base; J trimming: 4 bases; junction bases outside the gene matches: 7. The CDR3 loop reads CASSQGDRGRRSTEAFF. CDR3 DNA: TGTGCCAGCAGCCAAGGGGACAGGGGGCGAAGGAGCACTGAAGCTTTCTTT.

CDR3 protein: CASSRGLAGSRGDEQFF. CDR3 DNA sequence: TGCGCCAGCAGCCGTGGACTAGCGGGAAGCCGCGGGGATGAGCAGTTCTTC. V usage is TRBV4-1 and J usage is TRBJ2-1; 12 nucleotides align to TRBD2. The J segment lost 8 bases and the V segment lost 4 bases, leaving 12 bases of the junction unmatched. The CDR3 loop spans 17 amino acids. Germline loops: CDR1 MGHRA, CDR2 YSYEKL.

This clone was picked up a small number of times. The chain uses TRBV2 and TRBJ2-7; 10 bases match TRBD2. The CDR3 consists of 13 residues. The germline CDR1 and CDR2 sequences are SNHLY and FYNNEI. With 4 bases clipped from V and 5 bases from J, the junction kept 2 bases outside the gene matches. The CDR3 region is CASSVGLANEQYF. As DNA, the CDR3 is TGTGCCAGCAGTGTGGGACTAGCGAACGAGCAGTACTTC.

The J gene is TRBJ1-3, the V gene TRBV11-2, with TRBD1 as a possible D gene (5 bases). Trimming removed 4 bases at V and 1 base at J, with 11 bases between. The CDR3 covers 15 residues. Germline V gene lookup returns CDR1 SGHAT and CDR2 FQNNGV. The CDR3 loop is CASSSDSRSGNTIYF. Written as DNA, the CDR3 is TGTGCCAGCAGCTCTGACAGCCGTTCTGGAAACACCATATATTTT. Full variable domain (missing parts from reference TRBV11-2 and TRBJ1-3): EAGVAQSPRYKIIEKRQSVAFWCNPISGHATLYWYQQILGQGPKLLIQFQNNGVVDDSQLPKDRFSAERLKGVDSTLKIQPAKLEDSAVYLCASSSDSRSGNTIYFGEGSWLTVV.

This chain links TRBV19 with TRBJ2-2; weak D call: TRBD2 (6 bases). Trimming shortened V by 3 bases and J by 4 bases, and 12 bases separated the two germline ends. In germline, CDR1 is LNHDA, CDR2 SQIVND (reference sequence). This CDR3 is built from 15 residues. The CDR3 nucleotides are TGTGCCAGTAGTATGTCGGGAGTGCGCACCGGGGAGCTGTTTTTT. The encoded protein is CASSMSGVRTGELFF.

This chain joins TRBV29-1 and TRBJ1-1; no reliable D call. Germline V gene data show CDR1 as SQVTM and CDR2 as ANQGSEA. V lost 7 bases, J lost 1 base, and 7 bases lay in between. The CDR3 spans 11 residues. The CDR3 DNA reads TGCAGCGGTACAGAGAACACTGAAGCTTTCTTT. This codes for CSGTENTEAFF.

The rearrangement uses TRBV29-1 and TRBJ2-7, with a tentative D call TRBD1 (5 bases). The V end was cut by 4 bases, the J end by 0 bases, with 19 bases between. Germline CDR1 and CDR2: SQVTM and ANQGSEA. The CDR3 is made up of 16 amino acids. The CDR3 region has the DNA TGCAGCGTTGGGGGCCCGGGTCCCAGGAGCTCCTACGAGCAGTACTTC. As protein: CSVGGPGPRSSYEQYF.

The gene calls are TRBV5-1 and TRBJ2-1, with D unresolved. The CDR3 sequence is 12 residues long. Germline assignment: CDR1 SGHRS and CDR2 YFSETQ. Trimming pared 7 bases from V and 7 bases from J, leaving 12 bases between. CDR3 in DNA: TGCGCCAGCTTCCGCTCCCGGAATGAGCAGTTCTTC. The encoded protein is CASFRSRNEQFF.

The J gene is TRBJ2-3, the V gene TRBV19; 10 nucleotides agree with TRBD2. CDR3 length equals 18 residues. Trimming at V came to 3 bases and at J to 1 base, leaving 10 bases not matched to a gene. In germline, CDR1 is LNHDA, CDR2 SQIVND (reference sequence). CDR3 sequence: CASSIPAGGHRGTDTQYF. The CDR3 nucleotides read TGTGCCAGTAGTATCCCAGCGGGAGGGCACCGTGGCACAGATACGCAGTATTTT.

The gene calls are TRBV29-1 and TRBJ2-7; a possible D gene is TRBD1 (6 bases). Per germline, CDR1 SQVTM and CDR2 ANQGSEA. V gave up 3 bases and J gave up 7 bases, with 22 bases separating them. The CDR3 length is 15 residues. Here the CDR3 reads CSVEDTGLAGGEQYF. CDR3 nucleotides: TGCAGCGTTGAGGATACAGGGCTGGCGGGCGGGGAGCAGTACTTC.

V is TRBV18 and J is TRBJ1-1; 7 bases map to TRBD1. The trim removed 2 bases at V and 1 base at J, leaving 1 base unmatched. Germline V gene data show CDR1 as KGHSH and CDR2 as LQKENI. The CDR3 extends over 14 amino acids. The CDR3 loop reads CASSPRTGNTEAFF. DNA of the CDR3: TGTGCCAGCTCACCAAGGACAGGGAACACTGAAGCTTTCTTT.

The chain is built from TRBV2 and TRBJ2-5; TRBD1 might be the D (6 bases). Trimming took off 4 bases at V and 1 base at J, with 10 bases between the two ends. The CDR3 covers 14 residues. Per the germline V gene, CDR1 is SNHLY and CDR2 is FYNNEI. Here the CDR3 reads CASSGRDTQETQYF. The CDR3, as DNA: TGTGCCAGCAGTGGCCGGGACACCCAAGAGACCCAGTACTTC.

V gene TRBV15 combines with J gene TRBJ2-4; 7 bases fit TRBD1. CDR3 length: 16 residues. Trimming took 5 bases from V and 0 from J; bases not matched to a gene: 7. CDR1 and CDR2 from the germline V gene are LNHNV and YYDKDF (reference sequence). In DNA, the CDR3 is TGTGCCACCAGCCCGAGGGGGCATCTAGCCAAAAACATTCAGTACTTC. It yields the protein CATSPRGHLAKNIQYF.

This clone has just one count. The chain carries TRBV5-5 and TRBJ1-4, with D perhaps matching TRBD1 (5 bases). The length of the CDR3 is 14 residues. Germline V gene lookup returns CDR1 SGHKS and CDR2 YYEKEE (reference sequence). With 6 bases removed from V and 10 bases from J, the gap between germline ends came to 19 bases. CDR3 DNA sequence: TGTGCCAGCATCCGGGGGGACGCCTTGGGAAAACTGTTTTTT. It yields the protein CASIRGDALGKLFF.

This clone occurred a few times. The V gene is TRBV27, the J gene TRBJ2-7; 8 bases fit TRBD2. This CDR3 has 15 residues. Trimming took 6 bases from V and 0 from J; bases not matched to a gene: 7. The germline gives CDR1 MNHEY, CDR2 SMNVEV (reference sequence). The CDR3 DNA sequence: TGTGCCAGCAGCGAGTTACTAGCGGCCTCCTACGAGCAGTACTTC. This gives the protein CASSELLAASYEQYF.

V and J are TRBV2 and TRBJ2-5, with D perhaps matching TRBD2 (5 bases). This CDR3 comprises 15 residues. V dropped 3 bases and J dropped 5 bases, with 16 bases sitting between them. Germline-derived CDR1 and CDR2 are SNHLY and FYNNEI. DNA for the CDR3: TGTGCCAGCAGTGAGAGCCGGTCGGAGGAGGAGACCCAGTACTTC. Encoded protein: CASSESRSEEETQYF.

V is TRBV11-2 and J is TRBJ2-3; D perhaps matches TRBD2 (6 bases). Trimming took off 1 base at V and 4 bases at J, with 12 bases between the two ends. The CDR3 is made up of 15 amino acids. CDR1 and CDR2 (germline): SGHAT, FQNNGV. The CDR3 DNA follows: TGTGCCAGCAGCTTAGCCGGAGGGTTTGCAGATACGCAGTATTTT. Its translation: CASSLAGGFADTQYF.

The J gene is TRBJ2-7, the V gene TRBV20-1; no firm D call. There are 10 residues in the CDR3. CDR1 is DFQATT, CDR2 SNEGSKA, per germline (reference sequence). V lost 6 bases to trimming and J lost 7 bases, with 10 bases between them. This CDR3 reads CSARVLEQYF. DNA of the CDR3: TGCAGTGCCCGAGTCCTGGAGCAGTACTTC.